The rows below give T cell receptor beta chains drawn from one sample of a study of cytomegalovirus exposure and HLA in healthy donors. The repertoire was sequenced with immunoSEQ multiplex PCR; TCRdb's copy has only in-frame clones and lacks some. The sample includes some 110,000 clones, more than 70% seen only once; the top ten take more than 1.5%. Source material: PBMCs. The receptors derive from a man aged 18 to 29 in good health and CMV-seronegative. Both conserved end residues are part of each CDR3. Each record gives: CDR3 protein, CDR3 DNA, J gene, clone size, V gene, D gene. A D gene is named only where the DNA matches it firmly. Size is stated for part of the rows, as once, few or many counts, or as a class when the clone is expanded.

CDR3 protein: CASGSRGGNWGETQYF; CDR3 DNA: TGTGCCAGCGGGTCTAGAGGGGGCAACTGGGGAGAGACCCAGTACTTC; J gene: TRBJ2-5; clone size: -; V gene: TRBV28; D gene: TRBD1
CDR3 protein: CASSQDLATNEKLFF; CDR3 DNA: TGCGCCAGCAGCCAAGATCTAGCAACTAATGAAAAACTGTTTTTT; J gene: TRBJ1-4; clone size: -; V gene: TRBV4-3; D gene: -
CDR3 protein: CASSQRPGQVGNTIYF; CDR3 DNA: TGTGCCAGCAGCCAAAGACCGGGACAGGTCGGAAACACCATATATTTT; J gene: TRBJ1-3; clone size: once; V gene: TRBV7-9; D gene: TRBD1
CDR3 protein: CSVVEQGWEKLFF; CDR3 DNA: TGCAGCGTTGTAGAACAGGGTTGGGAAAAACTGTTTTTT; J gene: TRBJ1-4; clone size: once; V gene: TRBV29-1; D gene: -
CDR3 protein: CASSFGRGPYEQYF; CDR3 DNA: TGTGCCAGCAGTTTCGGCAGGGGACCCTACGAGCAGTACTTC; J gene: TRBJ2-7; clone size: few; V gene: TRBV28; D gene: -
CDR3 protein: CASSLGGSYEQYF; CDR3 DNA: TGCGCCAGCAGTCTCGGTGGTTCCTACGAGCAGTACTTC; J gene: TRBJ2-7; clone size: -; V gene: TRBV10-2; D gene: -
CDR3 protein: CASSKFPPANYGYTF; CDR3 DNA: TGTGCCAGCAGCAAATTTCCTCCGGCTAACTATGGCTACACCTTC; J gene: TRBJ1-2; clone size: -; V gene: TRBV21-1; D gene: -
CDR3 protein: CASSPSTMTAYSNQPQHF; CDR3 DNA: TGTGCCAGCAGTCCTTCAACCATGACAGCTTATAGCAATCAGCCCCAGCATTTT; J gene: TRBJ1-5; clone size: -; V gene: TRBV27; D gene: -
CDR3 protein: CASRPGLAGGTDTQYF; CDR3 DNA: TGTGCCAGCAGGCCCGGACTAGCGGGGGGCACAGATACGCAGTATTTT; J gene: TRBJ2-3; clone size: -; V gene: TRBV7-2; D gene: TRBD2
CDR3 protein: CASTRQGENNEQFF; CDR3 DNA: TGTGCCAGCACTAGACAGGGGGAAAACAATGAGCAGTTCTTC; J gene: TRBJ2-1; clone size: -; V gene: TRBV25-1; D gene: TRBD1
CDR3 protein: CASSIGTRAPYEQYF; CDR3 DNA: TGTGCCAGTAGTATAGGGACTAGGGCCCCCTACGAGCAGTACTTC; J gene: TRBJ2-7; clone size: -; V gene: TRBV19; D gene: TRBD2
CDR3 protein: CASSSSGTVNSPLHF; CDR3 DNA: TGTGCCAGCAGTTCCAGCGGGACGGTCAATTCACCCCTCCACTTT; J gene: TRBJ1-6; clone size: -; V gene: TRBV27; D gene: -
CDR3 protein: CASSAQGIGGNTIYF; CDR3 DNA: TGTGCCAGTAGTGCCCAGGGGATTGGGGGAAACACCATATATTTT; J gene: TRBJ1-3; clone size: -; V gene: TRBV19; D gene: -
CDR3 protein: CASSLDGQAVAEAFF; CDR3 DNA: TGTGCCAGCAGCTTGGACGGACAGGCCGTGGCTGAAGCTTTCTTT; J gene: TRBJ1-1; clone size: few; V gene: TRBV5-6; D gene: TRBD1
CDR3 protein: CAISEGTSGTGELFF; CDR3 DNA: TGTGCCATCAGTGAGGGGACTAGCGGGACCGGGGAGCTGTTTTTT; J gene: TRBJ2-2; clone size: -; V gene: TRBV10-3; D gene: TRBD2
CDR3 protein: CASSLAQVRNTEAFF; CDR3 DNA: TGTGCCAGCAGCTTGGCTCAGGTTCGTAACACTGAAGCTTTCTTT; J gene: TRBJ1-1; clone size: -; V gene: TRBV5-6; D gene: -
CDR3 protein: CAANQDLGDTQYF; CDR3 DNA: TGTGCCGCAAACCAAGACCTCGGGGATACGCAGTATTTT; J gene: TRBJ2-3; clone size: -; V gene: TRBV2; D gene: -
CDR3 protein: CASSHGLDYEQFF; CDR3 DNA: TGTGCCAGCTCCCACGGCCTTGACTATGAGCAGTTCTTC; J gene: TRBJ2-1; clone size: -; V gene: TRBV18; D gene: -
CDR3 protein: CASSLQDNQPQHF; CDR3 DNA: TGTGCCAGCAGTTTACAGGACAATCAGCCCCAGCATTTT; J gene: TRBJ1-5; clone size: -; V gene: TRBV28; D gene: -
CDR3 protein: CATSRGSRTTNEKLFF; CDR3 DNA: TGTGCCACCAGCAGAGGGTCGCGGACAACTAATGAAAAACTGTTTTTT; J gene: TRBJ1-4; clone size: -; V gene: TRBV15; D gene: -
CDR3 protein: CASSQDFSGANVLTF; CDR3 DNA: TGTGCCAGCAGCCAAGACTTCTCTGGGGCCAACGTCCTGACTTTC; J gene: TRBJ2-6; clone size: -; V gene: TRBV7-9; D gene: -
CDR3 protein: CASSLGNAGTYEQYF; CDR3 DNA: TGTGCCAGCAGCTTAGGGAACGCAGGAACCTACGAGCAGTACTTC; J gene: TRBJ2-7; clone size: -; V gene: TRBV7-2; D gene: -
CDR3 protein: CASSLNRGQEKLFF; CDR3 DNA: TGCGCCAGCAGCTTGAACAGGGGGCAGGAAAAACTGTTTTTT; J gene: TRBJ1-4; clone size: -; V gene: TRBV5-1; D gene: TRBD1
CDR3 protein: CASSPILSGGADTQYF; CDR3 DNA: TGTGCCAGCAGTCCTATTCTTAGCGGGGGGGCAGATACGCAGTATTTT; J gene: TRBJ2-3; clone size: -; V gene: TRBV7-7; D gene: TRBD2
CDR3 protein: CASSQDLSTGGAYGYTF; CDR3 DNA: TGCGCCAGCAGCCAAGATCTTAGTACAGGGGGCGCGTATGGCTACACCTTC; J gene: TRBJ1-2; clone size: -; V gene: TRBV4-3; D gene: TRBD1